This is a list of T cell receptor beta chains from one sample in a study of blood T cells in healthy people across ages. TCRdb ran MiXCR on the 5' RACE reads and lists one entry per CDR3 protein. The profile shows about 1.7 million distinct CDR3 sequences, 28% of them singletons. Sequenced material: blood. Every receptor here comes from a woman in her 30s in good health. Each CDR3 is given with its conserved first and last residue. The D gene is left open where the match is weak. Some rows have no size entry. The others give once, few or many, or a class for an expanded clone.

d_call	clone_size	v_call	j_call	cdr3_nt	cdr3_aa
.	.	TRBV6-5	TRBJ2-3	TGTGCCAGCAGTTACCCAGGGGCGGCAGATACGCAGTATTTT	CASSYPGAADTQYF
TRBD2	.	TRBV2	TRBJ2-1	TGTGCCAGCAATAAGCGGGAGACGGGGGAGCAGTTCTTC	CASNKRETGEQFF
.	.	TRBV2	TRBJ2-7	TGTGCCAGCAGTGGGGACAAAGGCAACGAGCAGTACTTC	CASSGDKGNEQYF
.	many	TRBV10-2	TRBJ2-3	TGCGCCAGCAGTGAGCCAGGGTCTACGCAGTATTTT	CASSEPGSTQYF
TRBD1	.	TRBV20-1	TRBJ2-1	TGCAGTGCTCGGGGACAGGGGAAATACAATGAGCAGTTCTTC	CSARGQGKYNEQFF
TRBD2	few	TRBV5-1	TRBJ2-7	TGCGCCAGCAGCTTTACCGGGACTAGCAGTCTAAACGAGCAGTACTTC	CASSFTGTSSLNEQYF
TRBD2	.	TRBV4-1	TRBJ2-1	TGCGCCAGTACAGGCGGCGGGGGGAATGAGCAGTTCTTC	CASTGGGGNEQFF
TRBD1	.	TRBV3-1	TRBJ1-1	TGTGCCAGCAGCCCCCGGGACAGGGGAGGATCCACTGAAGCTTTCTTT	CASSPRDRGGSTEAFF
TRBD1	.	TRBV4-1	TRBJ1-5	TGCGCCAGCAGCCAACCCGACAGGGCGGAATCAGCCCAGCATTTT	CASSQPDRAESAQHF
.	.	TRBV7-3	TRBJ2-3	TGTGCCAGCAGCCAAACCCGGGACTTACCAGATACGCAGTATTTT	CASSQTRDLPDTQYF
TRBD1	.	TRBV5-1	TRBJ2-2	TGCGCCAGCAGCTTACGGACAGGGGGCAACGGGGAGCTGTTTTTT	CASSLRTGGNGELFF
.	many	TRBV7-6	TRBJ2-1	TGTGCCAGCAGCCCCAATACTGGCGGGGACGGATACAATGAGCAGTTCTTC	CASSPNTGGDGYNEQFF
TRBD2	many	TRBV29-1	TRBJ2-1	TGCAGCGTGAGACTAGCGCCCAACAATGAGCAGTTCTTC	CSVRLAPNNEQFF
.	few	TRBV18	TRBJ2-3	TGTGCCAGCTCACCACCGGCCCCAGATACGCAGTATTTT	CASSPPAPDTQYF
.	few	TRBV7-8	TRBJ2-5	TGTGCCAGCAGCTGGGAGAGATCAAGAGAGACCCAGTACTTC	CASSWERSRETQYF
.	.	TRBV12-3/TRBV12-4	TRBJ2-1	TGTGCCAGCAGGAATGGGTGGCATGAGCAGTTCTTC	CASRNGWHEQFF
.	many	TRBV6-2/TRBV6-3	TRBJ1-1	TGTGCCAGCAGTTACCGGGGGGACACTGAAGCTTTCTTT	CASSYRGDTEAFF
.	.	TRBV5-1	TRBJ1-1	TGCGCCAGCAGCTGGGGGGGTTTGAACACTGAAGCTTTCTTT	CASSWGGLNTEAFF
.	few	TRBV5-1	TRBJ1-2	TGCGCCAGCAGCAAGGACGTCAACTATGGCTACACCTTC	CASSKDVNYGYTF
.	.	TRBV10-2	TRBJ2-5	TGCGCCAGCAGAATTGGACTCGCAGAGACCCAGTACTTC	CASRIGLAETQYF
.	many	TRBV29-1	TRBJ2-7	TGCAGCGTTGAAACAGGGCTAGCCCACGAGCAGTACTTC	CSVETGLAHEQYF
.	few	TRBV7-9	TRBJ1-2	TGTGCCAGCAGCTTATGGTCGGACCTCAGTATTGCCTATGGCTACACCTTC	CASSLWSDLSIAYGYTF
TRBD1	.	TRBV4-1	TRBJ1-2	TGCGCCAGCAGCCATAACGGACAGGTTGGCGGCTACACCTTC	CASSHNGQVGGYTF
.	few	TRBV10-3	TRBJ1-1	TGTGCCATCAGTGAGTCGACTCCGGGTGACACTGAAGCTTTCTTT	CAISESTPGDTEAFF
.	.	TRBV5-1	TRBJ1-1	TGCGCCAGCAGCCCGGAACTAAAGGGGAACACTGAAGCTTTCTTT	CASSPELKGNTEAFF
.	few	TRBV20-1	TRBJ2-7	TGCAGTGCTACCCTTTGGAGTTCGTCCTACGAGCAGTACTTC	CSATLWSSSYEQYF
TRBD2	.	TRBV29-1	TRBJ2-1	TGCAGCCACGGTCGGGGGGGCAATGAGCAGTTCTTC	CSHGRGGNEQFF
.	.	TRBV7-2	TRBJ2-2	TGTGCCAGCAGCTTAGGGACTCCTAGGGGCGGGGAGCTGTTTTTT	CASSLGTPRGGELFF
.	.	TRBV5-1	TRBJ2-1	TGCGCCAGCAGCCCGCGACAGGCCGACCTGTACAATGAGCAGTTCTTC	CASSPRQADLYNEQFF
TRBD1	few	TRBV12-3/TRBV12-4	TRBJ1-5	TGTGCCAGTTCCGGACAGGTTCGGATGAATAGCAATCAGCCCCAGCATTTT	CASSGQVRMNSNQPQHF
.	few	TRBV12-3/TRBV12-4	TRBJ2-7	TGTGCCAGCAGTTTTCAAGTTGGGTACAAGCAGTACTTC	CASSFQVGYKQYF
.	.	TRBV28	TRBJ2-3	TGTGCCTCTACCCCACACCCAGGGAGGTTGAGCACAGATACGCAGTATTTT	CASTPHPGRLSTDTQYF
TRBD1	.	TRBV6-5	TRBJ1-2	TGTGCCAGCGGGAGGGGGCGCGGGATCGGCTACACCTTC	CASGRGRGIGYTF
TRBD1	many	TRBV10-1	TRBJ2-7	TGCGCCAGCAGTGAGTCGGGACAGGGACGGCAGTACTTC	CASSESGQGRQYF
.	few	TRBV20-1	TRBJ1-5	TGCAGTGGAGGGGTTGGGAATCAGCCCCAGCATTTT	CSGGVGNQPQHF
TRBD2	.	TRBV5-5	TRBJ2-7	TGTGCCAGCAGCTTTCTAGCGGGAGGGAGCTCCTACGAGCAGTACTTC	CASSFLAGGSSYEQYF
TRBD1	.	TRBV12-3/TRBV12-4	TRBJ1-5	TGTGCCAGCAGGCTGGGACAGGGTAATAGCAATCAGCCCCAGCATTTT	CASRLGQGNSNQPQHF
.	.	TRBV29-1	TRBJ1-1	TGCAGCCCTACAGCGGACACTGAAGCTTTCTTT	CSPTADTEAFF
TRBD2	few	TRBV29-1	TRBJ2-3	TGCAGCGTTGAAACTAGCGGGGGTACAGATACGCAGTATTTT	CSVETSGGTDTQYF
TRBD2	few	TRBV7-2	TRBJ2-1	TGTGCCAGCAGCTTTCCCCTTAGGGGTAGCGGGGATTCCTACAATGAGCAGTTCTTC	CASSFPLRGSGDSYNEQFF
TRBD1	.	TRBV2	TRBJ1-2	TGTGCCAGCAGAACCGGACAGGGGTTGAGCGGCTACACCTTC	CASRTGQGLSGYTF
.	.	TRBV5-1	TRBJ1-1	TGCGCCAGCAGCGCCCTGACAGGTCCCACTGAAGCTTTCTTT	CASSALTGPTEAFF
TRBD2	.	TRBV19	TRBJ2-7	TGTACCAGTAGGACCCGCGGGACTACCTACGAGCAGTACTTC	CTSRTRGTTYEQYF
.	.	TRBV9	TRBJ2-1	TGTGCCAGCAGCGTAGGCGTCAACAATGAGCAGTTCTTC	CASSVGVNNEQFF
.	.	TRBV4-1	TRBJ2-5	TGCGCCAGCAGCCAACAGGGCGAGGGGACCCAGTACTTC	CASSQQGEGTQYF
.	many	TRBV29-1	TRBJ1-2	TGCAGCGCGACCGTTCTCCCTAACTATGGCTACACCTTC	CSATVLPNYGYTF
.	.	TRBV16	TRBJ2-7	TGTGCCAGCAGCCAATCTCTGGCAGGGGCGAAGAACGAGCAGTACTTC	CASSQSLAGAKNEQYF
.	.	TRBV5-1	TRBJ1-1	TGCGCCAGCAGGTATGACATCAGCACTGAAGCTTTCTTT	CASRYDISTEAFF
.	few	TRBV5-6	TRBJ1-2	TGTGCCAGCAGCCTGAGGGGATATGGCGACACCTTC	CASSLRGYGDTF
.	.	TRBV7-6	TRBJ1-1	TGTGCCAGCTTATTCTCCAACACTGAAGCTTTCTTT	CASLFSNTEAFF
TRBD1	.	TRBV10-3	TRBJ2-1	TGTGCCATCAGTGAGTCGGGCCAGGGGGCACACAATGAGCAGTTCTTC	CAISESGQGAHNEQFF
.	.	TRBV12-3/TRBV12-4	TRBJ1-5	TGTGCCAGCAGTTTAGAGGGGTCAATTCAGCCCCAGCATTTT	CASSLEGSIQPQHF
.	many	TRBV27	TRBJ2-7	TGTGCCAGCAGTAGTCGTACGCTTGGCGAGCAGTACTTC	CASSSRTLGEQYF
.	few	TRBV2	TRBJ2-1	TGTGCCAGCAGCGCGATGGCGGACAGCAGCGGGGAATACAATGAGCAGTTCTTC	CASSAMADSSGEYNEQFF
TRBD2	.	TRBV3-1	TRBJ2-7	TGTGCCAGCAGCCTTTCTAGCGGAGGGTTCGGATACGAGCAGTACTTC	CASSLSSGGFGYEQYF